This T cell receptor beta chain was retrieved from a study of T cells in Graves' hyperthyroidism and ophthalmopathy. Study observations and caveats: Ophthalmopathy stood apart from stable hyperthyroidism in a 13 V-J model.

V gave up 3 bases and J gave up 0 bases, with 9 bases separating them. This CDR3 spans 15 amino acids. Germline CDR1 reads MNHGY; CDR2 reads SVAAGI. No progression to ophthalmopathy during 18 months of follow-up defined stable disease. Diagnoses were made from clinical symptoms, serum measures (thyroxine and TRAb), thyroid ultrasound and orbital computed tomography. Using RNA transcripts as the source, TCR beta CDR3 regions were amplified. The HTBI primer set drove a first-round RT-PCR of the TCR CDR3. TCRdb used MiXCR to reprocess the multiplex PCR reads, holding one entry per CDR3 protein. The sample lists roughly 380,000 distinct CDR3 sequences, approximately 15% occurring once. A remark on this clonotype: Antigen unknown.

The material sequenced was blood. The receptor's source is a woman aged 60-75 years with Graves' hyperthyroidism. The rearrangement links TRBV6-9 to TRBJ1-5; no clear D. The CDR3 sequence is CASSYGPYSNQPQHF. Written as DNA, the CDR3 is TGTGCCAGCAGTTACGGGCCTTATAGCAATCAGCCCCAGCATTTT.